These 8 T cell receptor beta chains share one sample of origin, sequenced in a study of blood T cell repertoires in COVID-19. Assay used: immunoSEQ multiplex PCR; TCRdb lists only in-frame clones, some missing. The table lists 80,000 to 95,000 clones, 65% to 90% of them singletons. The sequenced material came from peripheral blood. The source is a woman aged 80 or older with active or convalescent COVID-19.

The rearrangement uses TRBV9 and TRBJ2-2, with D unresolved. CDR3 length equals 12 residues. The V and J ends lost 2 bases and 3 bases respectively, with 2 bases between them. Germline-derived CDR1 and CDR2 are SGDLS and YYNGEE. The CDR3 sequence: CASSVYTGELFF. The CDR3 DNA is TGTGCCAGCAGCGTCTACACCGGGGAGCTGTTTTTT.

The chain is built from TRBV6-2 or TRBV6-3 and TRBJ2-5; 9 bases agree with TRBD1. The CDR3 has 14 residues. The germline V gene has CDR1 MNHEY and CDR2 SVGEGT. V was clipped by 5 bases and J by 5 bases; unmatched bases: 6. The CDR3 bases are TGTGCCAGCAGTATGACAGGGGGTGTGGAGACCCAGTACTTC. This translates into CASSMTGGVETQYF.

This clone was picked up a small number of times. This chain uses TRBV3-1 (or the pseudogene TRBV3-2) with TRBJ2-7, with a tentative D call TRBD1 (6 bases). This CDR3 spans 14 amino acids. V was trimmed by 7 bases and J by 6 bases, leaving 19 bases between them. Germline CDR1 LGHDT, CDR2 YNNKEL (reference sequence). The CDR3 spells CASTKTGSAREQYF. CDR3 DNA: TGTGCCAGCACCAAAACAGGGTCGGCCCGCGAGCAGTACTTC.

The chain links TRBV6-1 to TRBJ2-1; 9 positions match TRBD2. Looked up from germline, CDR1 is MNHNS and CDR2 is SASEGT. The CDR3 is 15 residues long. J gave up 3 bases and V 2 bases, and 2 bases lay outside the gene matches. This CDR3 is CASSELAGNYNEQFF. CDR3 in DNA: TGTGCCAGCAGTGAACTAGCGGGAAACTACAATGAGCAGTTCTTC.

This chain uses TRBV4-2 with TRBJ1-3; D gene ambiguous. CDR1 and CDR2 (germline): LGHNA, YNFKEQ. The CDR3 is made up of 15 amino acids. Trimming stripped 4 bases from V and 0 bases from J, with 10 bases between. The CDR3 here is CASSLGTGSGNTIYF. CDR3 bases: TGTGCCAGCAGCCTTGGAACGGGCTCTGGAAACACCATATATTTT.

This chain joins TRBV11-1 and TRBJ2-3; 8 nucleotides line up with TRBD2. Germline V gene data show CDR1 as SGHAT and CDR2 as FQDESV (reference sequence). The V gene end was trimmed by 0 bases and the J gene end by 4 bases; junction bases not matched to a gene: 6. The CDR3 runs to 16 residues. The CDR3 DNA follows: TGTGCCAGCAGCTTAGCAAGCGGGAGTGGGGCAGATACGCAGTATTTT. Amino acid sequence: CASSLASGSGADTQYF.

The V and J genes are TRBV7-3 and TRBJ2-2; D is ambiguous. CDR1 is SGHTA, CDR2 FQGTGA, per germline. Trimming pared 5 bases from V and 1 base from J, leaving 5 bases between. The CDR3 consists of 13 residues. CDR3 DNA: TGTGCCAGCAGCCCAAAGAACACCGGGGAGCTGTTTTTT. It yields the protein CASSPKNTGELFF.

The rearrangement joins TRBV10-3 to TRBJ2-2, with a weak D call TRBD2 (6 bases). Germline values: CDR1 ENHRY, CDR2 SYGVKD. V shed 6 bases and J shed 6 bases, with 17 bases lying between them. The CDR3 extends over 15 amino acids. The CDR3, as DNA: TGTGCCATCAGGAGCCGGGACTTCAAGTCCGGGGAGCTGTTTTTT. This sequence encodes CAIRSRDFKSGELFF.